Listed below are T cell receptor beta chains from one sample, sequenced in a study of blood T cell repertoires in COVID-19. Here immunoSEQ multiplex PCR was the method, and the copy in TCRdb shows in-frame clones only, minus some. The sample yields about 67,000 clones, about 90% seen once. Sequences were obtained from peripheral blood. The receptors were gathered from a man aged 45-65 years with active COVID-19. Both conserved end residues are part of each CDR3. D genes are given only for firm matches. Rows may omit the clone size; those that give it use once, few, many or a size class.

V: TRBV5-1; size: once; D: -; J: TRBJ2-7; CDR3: CASSGRAGPHYEQYF; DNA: TGCGCCAGCAGCGGTCGGGCAGGGCCCCACTACGAGCAGTACTTC
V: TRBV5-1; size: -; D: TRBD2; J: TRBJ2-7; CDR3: CASSLTSGPTYEQYF; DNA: TGCGCCAGCAGCTTAACTAGCGGACCAACCTACGAGCAGTACTTC
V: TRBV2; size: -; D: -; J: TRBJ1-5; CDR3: CASSEFRQALEPQHF; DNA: TGTGCCAGCAGTGAATTTCGGCAGGCATTGGAGCCCCAGCATTTT
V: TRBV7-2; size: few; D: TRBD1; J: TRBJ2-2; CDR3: CASSWTGAATGELFF; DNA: TGTGCCAGCAGCTGGACAGGGGCGGCCACCGGGGAGCTGTTTTTT
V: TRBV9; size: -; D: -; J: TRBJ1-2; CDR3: CASSVGGFSGYTF; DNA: TGTGCCAGCAGCGTGGGGGGATTCAGTGGCTACACCTTC
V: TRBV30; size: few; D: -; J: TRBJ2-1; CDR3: CAWSLGRVGDEQFF; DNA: TGTGCCTGGAGTCTCGGCAGGGTAGGGGATGAGCAGTTCTTC
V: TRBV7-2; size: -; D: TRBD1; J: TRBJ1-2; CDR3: CASSLQGARDGYTF; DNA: TGTGCCAGCAGCTTACAGGGGGCGAGGGATGGCTACACCTTC
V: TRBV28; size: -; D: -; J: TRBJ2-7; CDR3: CASSFGLPNYEQYF; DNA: TGTGCCAGCAGTTTTGGCCTTCCGAACTACGAGCAGTACTTC
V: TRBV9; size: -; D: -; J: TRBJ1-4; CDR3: CASSVAATNEKLFF; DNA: TGTGCCAGCAGCGTAGCAGCAACTAATGAAAAACTGTTTTTT
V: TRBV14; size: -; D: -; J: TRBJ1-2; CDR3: CASAPGNYGYTF; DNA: TGTGCCAGCGCCCCAGGGAACTATGGCTACACCTTC
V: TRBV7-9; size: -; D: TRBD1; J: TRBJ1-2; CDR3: CASSLGQGDYGYTF; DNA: TGTGCCAGCAGCTTAGGACAGGGCGACTATGGCTACACCTTC
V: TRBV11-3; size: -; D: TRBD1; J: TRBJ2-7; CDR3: CASSFQSTGIYEQYF; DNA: TGTGCCAGCAGCTTCCAATCGACAGGGATCTACGAGCAGTACTTC
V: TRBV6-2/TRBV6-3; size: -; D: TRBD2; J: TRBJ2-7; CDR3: CASSYKVAGVSPYEQYF; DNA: TGTGCCAGCAGTTACAAGGTAGCGGGAGTATCCCCCTACGAGCAGTACTTC
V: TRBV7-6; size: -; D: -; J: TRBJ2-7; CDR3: CASSLAPGAYEQYF; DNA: TGTGCCAGCAGCTTAGCGCCGGGGGCCTACGAGCAGTACTTC
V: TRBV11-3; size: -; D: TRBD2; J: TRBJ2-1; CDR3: CASSPGTTYNEQFF; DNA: TGTGCCAGCAGCCCGGGGACTACCTACAATGAGCAGTTCTTC
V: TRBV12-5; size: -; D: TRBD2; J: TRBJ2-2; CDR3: CASGWTSGNTGELFF; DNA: TGTGCTAGTGGGTGGACTAGCGGAAACACCGGGGAGCTGTTTTTT
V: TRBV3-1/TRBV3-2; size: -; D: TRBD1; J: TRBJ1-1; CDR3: CASSPTGTGLKSTEAFF; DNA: TGTGCCAGCAGCCCGACCGGGACAGGGCTTAAGTCAACTGAAGCTTTCTTT
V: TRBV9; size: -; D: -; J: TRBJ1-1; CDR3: CASSVGQVGEAFF; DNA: TGTGCCAGCAGCGTTGGCCAGGTCGGAGAAGCTTTCTTT
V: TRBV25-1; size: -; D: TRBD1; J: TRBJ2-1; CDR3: CASSRDSEQFF; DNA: TGTGCCAGCAGCCGGGACAGTGAGCAGTTCTTC
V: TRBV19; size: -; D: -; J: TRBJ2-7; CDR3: CASSIGGGPGTYEQYF; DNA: TGTGCCAGTAGTATTGGGGGCGGACCCGGGACCTACGAGCAGTACTTC
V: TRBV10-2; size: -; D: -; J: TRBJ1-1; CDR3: CASSNGESTEAFF; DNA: TGCGCCAGCAGTAATGGAGAGTCCACTGAAGCTTTCTTT
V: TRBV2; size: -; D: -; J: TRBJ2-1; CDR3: CASKLGGSSYNEQFF; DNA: TGTGCCAGCAAGTTAGGAGGGAGCTCCTACAATGAGCAGTTCTTC
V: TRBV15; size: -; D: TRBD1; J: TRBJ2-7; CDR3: CATTYSRGTADYEQYF; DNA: TGTGCCACCACCTACAGTAGGGGGACAGCCGATTACGAGCAGTACTTC
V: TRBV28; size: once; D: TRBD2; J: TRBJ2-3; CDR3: CASSLSGREFTDTQYF; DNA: TGTGCCAGCAGCTTAAGCGGGAGGGAGTTCACAGATACGCAGTATTTT
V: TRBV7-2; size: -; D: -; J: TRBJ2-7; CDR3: CASSLWLATTYEQYF; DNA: TGTGCCAGCAGCTTATGGCTAGCCACCACTTACGAGCAGTACTTC
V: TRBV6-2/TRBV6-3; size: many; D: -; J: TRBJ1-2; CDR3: CASSYYQYGYTF; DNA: TGTGCCAGCAGTTATTACCAGTATGGCTACACCTTC
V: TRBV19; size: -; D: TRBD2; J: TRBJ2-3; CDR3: CASSPTSGSSTDTQYF; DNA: TGTGCCAGTAGTCCCACTAGCGGGAGCAGCACAGATACGCAGTATTTT
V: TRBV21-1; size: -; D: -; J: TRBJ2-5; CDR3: CASSGRSVPSQETQYF; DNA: TGTGCCAGCAGCGGTCGAAGCGTACCTAGCCAAGAGACCCAGTACTTC
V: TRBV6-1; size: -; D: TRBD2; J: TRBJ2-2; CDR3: CASSAWGGRANTGELFF; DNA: TGTGCCAGCAGTGCCTGGGGGGGGAGAGCGAACACCGGGGAGCTGTTTTTT
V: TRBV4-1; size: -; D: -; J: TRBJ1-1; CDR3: CASSQDWEVLNTEAFF; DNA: TGCGCCAGCAGCCAAGATTGGGAGGTCCTGAACACTGAAGCTTTCTTT
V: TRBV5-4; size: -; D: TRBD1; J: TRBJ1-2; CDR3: CASSSSRDRMLYGYTF; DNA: TGTGCCAGCAGCTCGAGCCGGGACAGGATGCTGTATGGCTACACCTTC
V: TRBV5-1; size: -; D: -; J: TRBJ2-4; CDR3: CASSGTAKNIQYF; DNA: TGCGCCAGCAGCGGGACTGCCAAAAACATTCAGTACTTC
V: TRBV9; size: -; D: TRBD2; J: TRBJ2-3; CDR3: CASSVTLAGGRDTQYF; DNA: TGTGCCAGCAGCGTGACCCTAGCGGGAGGGCGAGATACGCAGTATTTT
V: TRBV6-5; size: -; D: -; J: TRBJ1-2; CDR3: CASSYSTGGADYTF; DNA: TGTGCCAGCAGTTACTCGACTGGAGGGGCCGACTACACCTTC
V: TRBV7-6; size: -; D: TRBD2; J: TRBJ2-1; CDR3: CASSLLAGGSDEQFF; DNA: TGTGCCAGCAGCTTACTAGCGGGAGGGTCGGATGAGCAGTTCTTC
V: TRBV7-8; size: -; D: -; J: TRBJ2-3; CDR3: CASSLFAADTQYF; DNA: TGTGCCAGCAGCTTATTTGCGGCGGATACGCAGTATTTT
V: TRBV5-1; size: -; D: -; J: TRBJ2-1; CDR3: CASSTGGLANEQFF; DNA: TGCGCCAGCAGCACCGGGGGGCTTGCGAATGAGCAGTTCTTC
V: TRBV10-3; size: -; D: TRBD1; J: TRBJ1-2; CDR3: CAISAQGAQGYTF; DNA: TGTGCCATCAGTGCACAGGGGGCGCAGGGCTACACCTTC
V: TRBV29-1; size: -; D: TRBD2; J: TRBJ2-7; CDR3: CSPGLARTYEQYF; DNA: TGCAGCCCGGGACTAGCGAGAACTTACGAGCAGTACTTC
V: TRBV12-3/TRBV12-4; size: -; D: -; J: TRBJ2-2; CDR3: CASSSGVSGELFF; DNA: TGTGCCAGCAGTTCAGGGGTCTCCGGGGAGCTGTTTTTT
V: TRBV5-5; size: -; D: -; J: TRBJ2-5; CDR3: CASSTTAVEETQYF; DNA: TGTGCCAGCAGCACGACAGCCGTTGAAGAGACCCAGTACTTC
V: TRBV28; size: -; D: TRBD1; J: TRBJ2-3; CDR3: CASSLPRQGSTQYF; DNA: TGTGCCAGCAGTTTACCGCGACAGGGCTCTACGCAGTATTTT
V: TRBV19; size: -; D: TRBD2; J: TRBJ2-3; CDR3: CASSSTGTRGDTQYF; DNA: TGTGCCAGTAGTTCAACCGGGACTAGGGGGGATACGCAGTATTTT
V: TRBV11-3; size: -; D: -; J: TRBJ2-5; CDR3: CASSFLPGTDEETQYF; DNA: TGTGCCAGCAGCTTTCTCCCCGGGACTGATGAAGAGACCCAGTACTTC
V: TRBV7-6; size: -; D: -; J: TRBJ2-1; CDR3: CASSFSSGPLNNEQFF; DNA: TGTGCCAGCAGCTTTTCGAGCGGGCCCTTAAACAATGAGCAGTTCTTC
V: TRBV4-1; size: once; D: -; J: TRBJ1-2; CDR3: CASSQVGQLMGYTF; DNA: TGCGCCAGCAGCCAAGTAGGACAGTTGATGGGCTACACCTTC
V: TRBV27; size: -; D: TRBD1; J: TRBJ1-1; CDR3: CASSRTGGKNTEAFF; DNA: TGTGCCAGCAGCCGGACAGGGGGCAAGAACACTGAAGCTTTCTTT
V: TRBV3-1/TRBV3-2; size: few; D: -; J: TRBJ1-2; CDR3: CASSLLTVSYGYTF; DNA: TGTGCCAGCAGCCTCCTGACAGTAAGCTATGGCTACACCTTC
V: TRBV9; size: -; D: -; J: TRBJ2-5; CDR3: CASSSSWLSETQYF; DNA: TGTGCCAGCAGCTCAAGCTGGTTAAGTGAGACCCAGTACTTC
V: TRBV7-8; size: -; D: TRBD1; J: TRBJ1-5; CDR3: CASGTGKHQPQHF; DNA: TGTGCCAGCGGGACAGGGAAGCATCAGCCCCAGCATTTT